This T cell receptor beta chain came from a study of shared clonotypes between healthy human individuals. V shed 3 bases and J 4 bases; nucleotides not matched to a gene: 3. Germline CDR1 and CDR2: SGDLS and YYNGEE. The CDR3 sequence is 13 residues long. This clone was seen once. Terminally differentiated effector memory CD45RA+ cells were left out of the naive CD8 fraction, which was CD45RO-negative and positively selected for CCR7. Clones were read by immunoSEQ multiplex PCR, and TCRdb kept only the in-frame ones, dropping some. The repertoire has about 2.2 million clones, just under 95% of them found once; the top ten carry 1.5% to 2%.

The sequencing input was naive CD8+ T cells from PBMCs. The chain joins TRBV9 to TRBJ1-2, with TRBD1 matching 7 bases. This TCR was recovered from a man aged 18 to 30 in good health. Some clones in this sample may be carry-over from other donors' samples. The CDR3 sequence: CASSAGQLYGYTF. CDR3 bases: TGTGCCAGCAGCGCGGGACAGCTCTATGGCTACACCTTC.